This is a list of T cell receptor beta chains from one sample in a study of blood T cell repertoires in COVID-19. Some clones are missing from TCRdb's copy, which holds only in-frame ones; the method was immunoSEQ multiplex PCR. In the table there are 70,000 or so clones, 75% to 90% of which are singletons. Sequenced input: peripheral blood. The receptors originated from an elderly woman with active or convalescent COVID-19. Both conserved end residues are part of each CDR3. A D gene is named only where the DNA matches it firmly. Part of the rows lack a size; the others show once, few, many or a class for expanded clones.

v_gene: TRBV7-2
abundance: .
j_gene: TRBJ2-7
d_gene: TRBD1
CDR3aa: CVSSLQTGQFIFEQYF
CDR3nt: TGTGTCAGCAGCTTACAGACGGGACAGTTTATTTTCGAGCAGTACTTC

v_gene: TRBV6-1
abundance: .
j_gene: TRBJ1-4
d_gene: TRBD1
CDR3aa: CASSDRGQPATNEKLFF
CDR3nt: TGTGCCAGCAGTGATAGGGGACAGCCTGCAACTAATGAAAAACTGTTTTTT

v_gene: TRBV5-4
abundance: few
j_gene: TRBJ2-7
d_gene: .
CDR3aa: CASSPGDEQYF
CDR3nt: TGTGCCAGCAGTCCCGGGGACGAGCAGTACTTC

v_gene: TRBV28
abundance: .
j_gene: TRBJ1-4
d_gene: .
CDR3aa: CASRPLRRVNEKLFF
CDR3nt: TGTGCCAGCAGACCCCTCAGGAGGGTAAATGAAAAACTGTTTTTT

v_gene: TRBV3-1/TRBV3-2
abundance: .
j_gene: TRBJ1-5
d_gene: .
CDR3aa: CASSQENRNQPQHF
CDR3nt: TGTGCCAGCAGCCAAGAAAACAGGAATCAGCCCCAGCATTTT

v_gene: TRBV27
abundance: .
j_gene: TRBJ2-3
d_gene: .
CDR3aa: CASAFGVAGTDTQYF
CDR3nt: TGTGCCAGCGCCTTCGGGGTGGCGGGAACAGATACGCAGTATTTT

v_gene: TRBV19
abundance: .
j_gene: TRBJ2-1
d_gene: TRBD1
CDR3aa: CASSTPGRGNNEQFF
CDR3nt: TGTGCCAGTAGTACCCCGGGCAGGGGGAACAATGAGCAGTTCTTC

v_gene: TRBV19
abundance: .
j_gene: TRBJ2-2
d_gene: TRBD1
CDR3aa: CASSQTGTRSVGELFF
CDR3nt: TGTGCCAGTAGCCAGACAGGGACGCGCTCTGTCGGGGAGCTGTTTTTT

v_gene: TRBV7-9
abundance: .
j_gene: TRBJ2-5
d_gene: TRBD1
CDR3aa: CASSRLGTGGFGTQYF
CDR3nt: TGTGCCAGCAGCCGCCTGGGGACAGGGGGATTCGGGACCCAGTACTTC

v_gene: TRBV7-2
abundance: .
j_gene: TRBJ2-1
d_gene: .
CDR3aa: CASSPSSGGLVF
CDR3nt: TGTGCCAGCAGCCCAAGCTCCGGGGGGCTGGTCTTC

v_gene: TRBV2
abundance: .
j_gene: TRBJ1-1
d_gene: TRBD1
CDR3aa: CASSVWLGQGDKAFF
CDR3nt: TGTGCCAGCAGTGTGTGGCTTGGACAGGGCGACAAAGCTTTCTTT

v_gene: TRBV19
abundance: .
j_gene: TRBJ2-7
d_gene: TRBD1
CDR3aa: CASSTGQGLSAAEQYF
CDR3nt: TGTGCCAGTAGTACGGGACAGGGGCTCTCCGCGGCCGAGCAGTACTTC

v_gene: TRBV12-3/TRBV12-4
abundance: .
j_gene: TRBJ1-5
d_gene: .
CDR3aa: CASSLLSDQPQHF
CDR3nt: TGTGCCAGCAGTTTGTTGTCTGATCAGCCCCAGCATTTT

v_gene: TRBV11-2
abundance: .
j_gene: TRBJ2-2
d_gene: .
CDR3aa: CASSWTVANTGELFF
CDR3nt: TGTGCCAGCAGCTGGACAGTCGCGAACACCGGGGAGCTGTTTTTT

v_gene: TRBV7-2
abundance: .
j_gene: TRBJ2-3
d_gene: TRBD2
CDR3aa: CASSLTSGGSDTQYF
CDR3nt: TGTGCCAGCAGCTTAACTAGCGGGGGGTCAGATACGCAGTATTTT

v_gene: TRBV20-1
abundance: .
j_gene: TRBJ1-4
d_gene: .
CDR3aa: CSARANEKLFF
CDR3nt: TGCAGTGCCCGGGCTAATGAAAAACTGTTTTTT

v_gene: TRBV27
abundance: .
j_gene: TRBJ1-2
d_gene: TRBD1
CDR3aa: CASSENRGGGYTF
CDR3nt: TGTGCCAGCAGTGAAAACAGGGGCGGAGGCTACACCTTC

v_gene: TRBV19
abundance: .
j_gene: TRBJ2-1
d_gene: .
CDR3aa: CASTERSFVSEQFF
CDR3nt: TGTGCCAGTACTGAGCGCTCGTTTGTTAGTGAGCAGTTCTTC

v_gene: TRBV9
abundance: .
j_gene: TRBJ2-3
d_gene: .
CDR3aa: CASSDGTGTYTQYF
CDR3nt: TGTGCCAGCAGCGACGGGACGGGGACTTATACGCAGTATTTT

v_gene: TRBV23-1
abundance: .
j_gene: TRBJ1-5
d_gene: .
CDR3aa: CASSQWPGGAVNQPQHF
CDR3nt: TGCGCCAGCAGTCAATGGCCCGGCGGGGCAGTGAATCAGCCCCAGCATTTT

v_gene: TRBV7-9
abundance: few
j_gene: TRBJ1-1
d_gene: .
CDR3aa: CASSFSMNTEAFF
CDR3nt: TGTGCCAGCAGCTTCAGTATGAACACTGAAGCTTTCTTT

v_gene: TRBV5-1
abundance: .
j_gene: TRBJ1-1
d_gene: TRBD1
CDR3aa: CASSSTGMNTEAFF
CDR3nt: TGCGCCAGCAGCTCGACAGGGATGAACACTGAAGCTTTCTTT

v_gene: TRBV19
abundance: .
j_gene: TRBJ1-4
d_gene: .
CDR3aa: CASRKGPTNEKLFF
CDR3nt: TGTGCCAGTAGGAAGGGGCCAACTAATGAAAAACTGTTTTTT

v_gene: TRBV15
abundance: .
j_gene: TRBJ2-3
d_gene: .
CDR3aa: CATSISTDTQYF
CDR3nt: TGTGCCACCAGCATAAGCACAGATACGCAGTATTTT

v_gene: TRBV7-9
abundance: .
j_gene: TRBJ1-2
d_gene: .
CDR3aa: CASSTRQAYYTF
CDR3nt: TGTGCCAGCAGCACCCGACAGGCCTACTACACCTTC

v_gene: TRBV18
abundance: .
j_gene: TRBJ2-5
d_gene: .
CDR3aa: CASSPSLGDTVETQYF
CDR3nt: TGTGCCAGCTCACCTTCGCTGGGGGACACGGTCGAGACCCAGTACTTC

v_gene: TRBV6-5
abundance: .
j_gene: TRBJ2-1
d_gene: .
CDR3aa: CASRRTDGGVHEQFF
CDR3nt: TGTGCCAGCAGACGAACCGACGGGGGAGTCCATGAGCAGTTCTTC

v_gene: TRBV12-3/TRBV12-4
abundance: .
j_gene: TRBJ1-6
d_gene: .
CDR3aa: CASSSLGGAPLHF
CDR3nt: TGTGCCAGCAGTTCTTTAGGGGGAGCGCCCCTCCACTTT

v_gene: TRBV27
abundance: .
j_gene: TRBJ2-1
d_gene: TRBD2
CDR3aa: CASSLRGAGGGYNEQFF
CDR3nt: TGTGCCAGCAGTTTAAGGGGGGCGGGGGGAGGCTACAATGAGCAGTTCTTC

v_gene: TRBV18
abundance: once
j_gene: TRBJ1-3
d_gene: TRBD1
CDR3aa: CASSPPTGNSGNTIYF
CDR3nt: TGTGCCAGCTCACCTCCGACAGGGAACTCTGGAAACACCATATATTTT